Sequencing of this TCR beta chain was carried out in a study of T cell repertoires in cytomegalovirus infection. Study information: Public TCR beta signatures provided an indication of both CMV infection and a matching HLA type.

This clonotype has only a few counts. MiXCR was run by TCRdb on the reads, yielding one entry per CDR3 protein. The table includes about 300,000 distinct CDR3 sequences, around 9.6% detected once. Trimming cost V 3 bases and J 9 bases, with 26 bases left between them. The CDR3 is 16 amino acids. Germline CDR1 DFQATT, CDR2 SNEGSKA (reference sequence). The chain carries TRBV20-1 and TRBJ1-2, with D unresolved. The receptor was derived from a human donor in good health (CMV status not recorded). Some clones in this sample may be carry-over from other donors' samples. The sample was PBMCs. The CDR3 nucleotides are TGCAGTGCTAGTAACATATTACAGCTTACCGAACCTAGCTACACCTTC. Its translation: CSASNILQLTEPSYTF.